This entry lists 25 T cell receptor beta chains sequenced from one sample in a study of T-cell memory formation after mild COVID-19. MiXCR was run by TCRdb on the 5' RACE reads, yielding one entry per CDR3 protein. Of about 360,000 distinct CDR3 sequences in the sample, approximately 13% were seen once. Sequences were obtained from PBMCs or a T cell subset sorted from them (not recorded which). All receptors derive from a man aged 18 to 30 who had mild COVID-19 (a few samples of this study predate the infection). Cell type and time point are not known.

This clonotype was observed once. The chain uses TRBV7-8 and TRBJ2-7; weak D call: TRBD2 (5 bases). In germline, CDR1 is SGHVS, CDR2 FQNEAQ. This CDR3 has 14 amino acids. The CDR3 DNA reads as TGTGCCAGCAGATTAGCCGGTCGGGGTTACGAGCAGTACGTC. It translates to CASRLAGRGYEQYV.

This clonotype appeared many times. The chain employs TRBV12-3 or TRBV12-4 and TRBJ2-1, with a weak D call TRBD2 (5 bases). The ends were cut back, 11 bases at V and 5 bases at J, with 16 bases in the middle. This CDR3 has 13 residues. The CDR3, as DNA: TGTGCCTGTCCTTCCCCCGGGGACAATGAGCAGTTCTTC. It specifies CACPSPGDNEQFF.

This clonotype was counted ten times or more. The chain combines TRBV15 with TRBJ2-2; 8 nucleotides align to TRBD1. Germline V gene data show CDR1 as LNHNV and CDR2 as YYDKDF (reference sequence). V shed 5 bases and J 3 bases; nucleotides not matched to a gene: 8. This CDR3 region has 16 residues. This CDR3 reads CATSHMDRDYTGELFF. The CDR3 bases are TGTGCCACCAGCCATATGGACAGGGACTACACCGGGGAGCTGTTTTTT.

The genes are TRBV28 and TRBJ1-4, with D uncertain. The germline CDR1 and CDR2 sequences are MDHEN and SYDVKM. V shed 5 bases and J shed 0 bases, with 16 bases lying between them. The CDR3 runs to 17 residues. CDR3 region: CASSKPRQRATNEKLFF. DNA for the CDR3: TGTGCCAGCAGTAAACCCCGCCAGAGAGCAACTAATGAAAAACTGTTTTTT.

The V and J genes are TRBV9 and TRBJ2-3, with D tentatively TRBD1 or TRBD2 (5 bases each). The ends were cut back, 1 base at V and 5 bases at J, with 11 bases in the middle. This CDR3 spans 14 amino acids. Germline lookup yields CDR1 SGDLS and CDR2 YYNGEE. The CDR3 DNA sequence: TGTGCCAGCAGCGTATCCGGGGCGGGAGATACGCAGTATTTT. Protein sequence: CASSVSGAGDTQYF.

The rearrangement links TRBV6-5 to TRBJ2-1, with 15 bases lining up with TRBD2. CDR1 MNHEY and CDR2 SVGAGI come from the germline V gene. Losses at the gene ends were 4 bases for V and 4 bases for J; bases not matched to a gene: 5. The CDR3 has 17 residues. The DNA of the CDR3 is TGTGCCAGCAGTTGGGGACTAGCGGGGGGTACGTACAATGAGCAGTTCTTC. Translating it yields CASSWGLAGGTYNEQFF.

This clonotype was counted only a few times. The CDR3 DNA reads as TGTGCCAGCAGCCATTCGACTAGCGGGGCCTACGAGCAGTACTTC. It codes for CASSHSTSGAYEQYF. The J gene is TRBJ2-7, the V gene TRBV9; 11 bases agree with TRBD2. Germline assignment: CDR1 SGDLS and CDR2 YYNGEE. V lost 4 bases to trimming and J lost 2 bases; unmatched junction nucleotides: 5. The CDR3 length is 15 residues.

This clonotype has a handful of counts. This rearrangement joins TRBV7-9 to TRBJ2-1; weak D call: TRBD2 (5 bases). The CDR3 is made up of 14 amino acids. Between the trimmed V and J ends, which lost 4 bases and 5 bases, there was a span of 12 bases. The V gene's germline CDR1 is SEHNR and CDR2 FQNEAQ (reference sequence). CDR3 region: CASSSWTGNNEQFF. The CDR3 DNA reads TGTGCCAGCAGCTCGTGGACGGGAAACAATGAGCAGTTCTTC. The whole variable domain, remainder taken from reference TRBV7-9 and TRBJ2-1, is DTGVSQNPRHKITKRGQNVTFRCDPISEHNRLYWYRQTLGQGPEFLTYFQNEAQLEKSRLLSDRFSAERPKGSFSTLEIQRTEQGDSAMYLCASSSWTGNNEQFFGPGTRLTVL.

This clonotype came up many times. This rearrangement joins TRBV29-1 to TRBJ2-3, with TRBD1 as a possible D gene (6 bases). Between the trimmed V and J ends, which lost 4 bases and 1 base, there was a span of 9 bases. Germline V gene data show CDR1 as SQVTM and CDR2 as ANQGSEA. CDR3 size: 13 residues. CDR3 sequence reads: CSVGDTGTDTQYF. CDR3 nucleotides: TGCAGCGTTGGGGACACCGGCACAGATACGCAGTATTTT.

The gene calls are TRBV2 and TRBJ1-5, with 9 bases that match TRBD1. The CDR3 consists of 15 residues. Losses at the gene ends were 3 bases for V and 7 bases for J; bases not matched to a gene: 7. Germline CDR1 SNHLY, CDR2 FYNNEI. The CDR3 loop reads CASSDRGQGSQPQHF. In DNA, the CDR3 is TGTGCCAGCAGTGATAGGGGACAGGGATCGCAGCCCCAGCATTTT.

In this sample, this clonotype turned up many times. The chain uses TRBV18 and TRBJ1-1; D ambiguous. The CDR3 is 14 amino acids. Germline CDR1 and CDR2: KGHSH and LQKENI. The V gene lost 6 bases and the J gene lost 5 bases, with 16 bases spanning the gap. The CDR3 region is CASSSSLEGTEAFF. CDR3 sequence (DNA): TGTGCCAGCTCTTCATCACTGGAGGGAACTGAAGCTTTCTTT.

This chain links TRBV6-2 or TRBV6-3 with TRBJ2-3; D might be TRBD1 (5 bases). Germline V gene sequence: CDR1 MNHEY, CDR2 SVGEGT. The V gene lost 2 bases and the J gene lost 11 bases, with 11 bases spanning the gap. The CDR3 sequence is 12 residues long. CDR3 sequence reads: CASSYGAGLQYF. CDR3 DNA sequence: TGTGCCAGCAGTTACGGGGCAGGGTTGCAGTATTTT.

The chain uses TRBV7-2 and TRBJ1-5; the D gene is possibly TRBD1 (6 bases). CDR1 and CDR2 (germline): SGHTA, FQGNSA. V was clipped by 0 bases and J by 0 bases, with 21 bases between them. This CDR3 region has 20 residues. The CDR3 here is CASSLASGHSRRDSNQPQHF. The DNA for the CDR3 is TGTGCCAGCAGCTTAGCATCGGGACACTCCAGACGGGATAGCAATCAGCCCCAGCATTTT.

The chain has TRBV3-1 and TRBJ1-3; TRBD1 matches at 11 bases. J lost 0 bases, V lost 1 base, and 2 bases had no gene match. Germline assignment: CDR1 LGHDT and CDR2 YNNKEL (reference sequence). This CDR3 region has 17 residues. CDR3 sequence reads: CASSQVGQGASGNTIYF. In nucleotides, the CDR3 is TGTGCCAGCAGCCAAGTAGGACAGGGGGCCTCTGGAAACACCATATATTTT.

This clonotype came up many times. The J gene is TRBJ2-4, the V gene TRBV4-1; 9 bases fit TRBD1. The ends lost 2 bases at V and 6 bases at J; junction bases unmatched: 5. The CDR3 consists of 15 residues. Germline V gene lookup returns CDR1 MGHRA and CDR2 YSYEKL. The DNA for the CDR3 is TGCGCCAGCAGCCAAACCCCGGGACAGGGAAACATTCAGTACTTC. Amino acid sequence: CASSQTPGQGNIQYF.

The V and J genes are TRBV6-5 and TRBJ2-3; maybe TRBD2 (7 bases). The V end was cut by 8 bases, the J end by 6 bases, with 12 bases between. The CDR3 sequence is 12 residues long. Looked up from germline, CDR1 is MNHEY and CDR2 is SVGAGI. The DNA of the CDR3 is TGTGCCAGCGGGGGGGGCTCGGATACGCAGTATTTT. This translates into CASGGGSDTQYF.

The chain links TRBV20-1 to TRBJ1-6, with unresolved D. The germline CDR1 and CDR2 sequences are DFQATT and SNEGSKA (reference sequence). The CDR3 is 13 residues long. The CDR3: CAGREAYNSPLHF. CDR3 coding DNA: TGCGCCGGTCGAGAAGCCTATAATTCACCCCTCCACTTT.

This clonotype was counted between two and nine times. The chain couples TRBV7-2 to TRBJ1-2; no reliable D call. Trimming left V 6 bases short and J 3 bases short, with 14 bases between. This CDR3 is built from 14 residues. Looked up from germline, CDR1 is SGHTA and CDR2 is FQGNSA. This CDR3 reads CASSTRQGHYGYTF. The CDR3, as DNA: TGTGCCAGCAGTACTAGACAAGGCCACTATGGCTACACCTTC.

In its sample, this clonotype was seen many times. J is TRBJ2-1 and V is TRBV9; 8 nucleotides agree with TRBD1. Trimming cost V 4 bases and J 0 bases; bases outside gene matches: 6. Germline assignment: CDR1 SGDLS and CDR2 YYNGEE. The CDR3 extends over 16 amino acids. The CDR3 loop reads CASSRDRSSSYNEQFF. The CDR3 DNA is TGTGCCAGCAGCAGGGACAGGTCGAGCTCCTACAATGAGCAGTTCTTC.

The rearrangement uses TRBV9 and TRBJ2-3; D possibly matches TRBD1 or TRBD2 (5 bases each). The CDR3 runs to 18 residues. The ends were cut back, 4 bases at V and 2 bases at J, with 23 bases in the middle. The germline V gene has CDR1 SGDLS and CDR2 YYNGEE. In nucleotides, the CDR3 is TGTGCCAGCAGCAGGGACGGACGAGCAGGAGCAATCACAGATACGCAGTATTTT. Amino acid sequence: CASSRDGRAGAITDTQYF.

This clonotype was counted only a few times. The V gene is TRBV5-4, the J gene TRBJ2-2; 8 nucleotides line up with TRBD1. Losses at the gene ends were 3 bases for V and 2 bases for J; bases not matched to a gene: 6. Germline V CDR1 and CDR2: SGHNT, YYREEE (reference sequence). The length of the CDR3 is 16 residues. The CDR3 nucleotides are TGTGCCAGCAGCTCCGGTGGACAGGGTAACACCGGGGAGCTGTTTTTT. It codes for CASSSGGQGNTGELFF.

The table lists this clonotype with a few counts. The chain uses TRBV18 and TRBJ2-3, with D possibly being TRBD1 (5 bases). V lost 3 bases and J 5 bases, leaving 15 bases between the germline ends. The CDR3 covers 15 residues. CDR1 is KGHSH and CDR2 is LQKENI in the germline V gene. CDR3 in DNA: TGTGCCAGCTCACCTCTACGCCCAGGGCGAGATACGCAGTATTTT. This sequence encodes CASSPLRPGRDTQYF.

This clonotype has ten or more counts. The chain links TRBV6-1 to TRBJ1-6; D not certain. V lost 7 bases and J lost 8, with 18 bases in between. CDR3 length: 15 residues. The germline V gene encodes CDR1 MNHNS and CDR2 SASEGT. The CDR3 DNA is TGTGCCAGCAATCCGACGGATGCGAATCATTCACCCCTCCACTTT. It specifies CASNPTDANHSPLHF.

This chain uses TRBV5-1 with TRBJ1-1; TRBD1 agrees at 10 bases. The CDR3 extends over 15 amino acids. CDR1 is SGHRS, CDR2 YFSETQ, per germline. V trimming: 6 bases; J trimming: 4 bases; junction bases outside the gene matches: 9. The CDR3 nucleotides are TGCGCCAGCACCCCCTCGGGGACAGGGGCCACTGAAGCTTTCTTT. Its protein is CASTPSGTGATEAFF.

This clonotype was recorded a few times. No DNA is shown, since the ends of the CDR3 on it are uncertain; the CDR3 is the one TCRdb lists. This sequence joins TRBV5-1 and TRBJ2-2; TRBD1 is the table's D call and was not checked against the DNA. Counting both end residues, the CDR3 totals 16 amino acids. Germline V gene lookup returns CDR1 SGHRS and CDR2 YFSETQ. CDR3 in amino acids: CASSLVQGWTGELFFF.